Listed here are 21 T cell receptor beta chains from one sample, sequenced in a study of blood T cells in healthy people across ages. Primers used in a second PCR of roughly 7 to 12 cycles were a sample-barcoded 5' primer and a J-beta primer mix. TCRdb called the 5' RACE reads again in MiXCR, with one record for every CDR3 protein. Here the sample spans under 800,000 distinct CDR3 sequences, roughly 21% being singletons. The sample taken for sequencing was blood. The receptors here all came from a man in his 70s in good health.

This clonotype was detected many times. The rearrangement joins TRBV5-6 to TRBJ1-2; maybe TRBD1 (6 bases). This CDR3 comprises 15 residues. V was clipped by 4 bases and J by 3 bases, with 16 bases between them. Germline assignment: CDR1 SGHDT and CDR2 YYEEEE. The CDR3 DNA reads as TGTGCCAGCAGCGCGTGGGACACCCTTGACTATGGCTACACCTTC. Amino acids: CASSAWDTLDYGYTF.

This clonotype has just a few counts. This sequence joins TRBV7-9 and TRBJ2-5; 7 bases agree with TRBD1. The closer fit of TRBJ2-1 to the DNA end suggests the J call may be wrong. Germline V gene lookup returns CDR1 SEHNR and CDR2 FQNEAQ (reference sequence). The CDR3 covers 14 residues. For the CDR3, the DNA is TGTGCCAGCAGCGGGGACAGTGATTACAATGAGCAGTTCTTC. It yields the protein CASSGDSDYNEQFF.

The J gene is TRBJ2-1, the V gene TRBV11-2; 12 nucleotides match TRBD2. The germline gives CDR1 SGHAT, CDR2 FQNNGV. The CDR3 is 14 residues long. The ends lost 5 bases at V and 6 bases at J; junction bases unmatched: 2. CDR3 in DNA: TGTGCCAGCAGCGGACTAGCGGGGACCAATGAGCAGTTCTTC. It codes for CASSGLAGTNEQFF.

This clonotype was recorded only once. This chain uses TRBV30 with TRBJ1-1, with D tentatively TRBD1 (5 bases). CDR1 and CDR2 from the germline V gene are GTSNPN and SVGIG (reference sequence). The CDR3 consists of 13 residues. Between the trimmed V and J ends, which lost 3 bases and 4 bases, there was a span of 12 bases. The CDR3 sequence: CAWRDQGFTEAFF. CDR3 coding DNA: TGTGCCTGGAGAGACCAGGGTTTCACTGAAGCTTTCTTT.

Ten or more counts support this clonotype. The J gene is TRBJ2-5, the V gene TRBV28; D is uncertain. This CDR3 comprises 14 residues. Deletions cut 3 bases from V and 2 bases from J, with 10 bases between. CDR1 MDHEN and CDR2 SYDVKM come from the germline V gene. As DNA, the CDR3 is TGTGCCAGCAGTTTGGGTCCGAAACAAGAGACCCAGTACTTC. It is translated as CASSLGPKQETQYF. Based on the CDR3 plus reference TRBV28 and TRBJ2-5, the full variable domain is DVKVTQSSRYLVKRTGEKVFLECVQDMDHENMFWYRQDPGLGLRLIYFSYDVKMKEKGDIPEGYSVSREKKERFSLILESASTNQTSMYLCASSLGPKQETQYFGPGTRLLVL.

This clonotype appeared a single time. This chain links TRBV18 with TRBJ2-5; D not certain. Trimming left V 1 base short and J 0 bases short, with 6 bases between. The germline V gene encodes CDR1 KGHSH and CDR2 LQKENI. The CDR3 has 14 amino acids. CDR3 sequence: CASSPLSDQETQYF. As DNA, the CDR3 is TGTGCCAGCTCACCACTCTCGGACCAAGAGACCCAGTACTTC. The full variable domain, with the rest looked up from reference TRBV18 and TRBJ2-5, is NAGVMQNPRHLVRRRGQEARLRCSPMKGHSHVYWYRQLPEEGLKFMVYLQKENIIDESGMPKERFSAEFPKEGPSILRIQQVVRGDSAAYFCASSPLSDQETQYFGPGTRLLVL.

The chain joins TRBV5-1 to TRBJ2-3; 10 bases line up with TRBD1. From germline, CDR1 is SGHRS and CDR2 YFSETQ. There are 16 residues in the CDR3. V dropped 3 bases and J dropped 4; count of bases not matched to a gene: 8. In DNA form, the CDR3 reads TGCGCCAGCAGCTGGACCGGGACAGGGGAACCAGATACGCAGTATTTT. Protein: CASSWTGTGEPDTQYF.

CDR3 coding DNA: TGCAGTGCTGCGGAAGAGACCCAGTACTTC. Translation gives CSAAEETQYF. The chain has TRBV20-1 and TRBJ2-1; unclear D gene. The end of the DNA aligns better with TRBJ2-5, so the J call may be wrong. CDR1 and CDR2 from the germline V gene are DFQATT and SNEGSKA (reference sequence). The CDR3 sequence is 10 residues long.

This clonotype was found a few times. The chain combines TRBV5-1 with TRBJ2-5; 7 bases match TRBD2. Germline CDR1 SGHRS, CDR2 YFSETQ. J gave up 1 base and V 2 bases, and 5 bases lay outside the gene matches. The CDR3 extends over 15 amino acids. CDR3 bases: TGCGCCAGCAGCTTTGCGGGGAGGGCCCAAGAGACCCAGTACTTC. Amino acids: CASSFAGRAQETQYF.

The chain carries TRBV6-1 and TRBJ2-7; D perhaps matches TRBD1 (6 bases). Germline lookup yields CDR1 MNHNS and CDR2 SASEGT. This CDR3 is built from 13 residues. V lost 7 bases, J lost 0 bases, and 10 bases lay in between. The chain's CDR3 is CASTVDSSYEQYF. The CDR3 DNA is TGTGCCAGCACCGTGGACAGCTCCTACGAGCAGTACTTC.

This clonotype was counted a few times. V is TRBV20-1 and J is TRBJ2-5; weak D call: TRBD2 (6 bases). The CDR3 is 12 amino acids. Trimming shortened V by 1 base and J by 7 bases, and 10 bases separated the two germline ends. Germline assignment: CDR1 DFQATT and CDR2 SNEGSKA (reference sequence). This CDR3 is CSARVQEGTQYF. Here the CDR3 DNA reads TGCAGTGCTAGAGTTCAGGAGGGGACCCAGTACTTC.

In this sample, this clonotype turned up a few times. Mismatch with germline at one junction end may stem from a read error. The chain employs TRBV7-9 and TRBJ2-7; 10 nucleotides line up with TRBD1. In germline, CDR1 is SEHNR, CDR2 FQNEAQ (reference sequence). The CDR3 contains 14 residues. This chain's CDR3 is CAGSPRDRGYEQYF. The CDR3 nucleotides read TGTGCCGGCAGCCCCCGGGACAGGGGCTACGAGCAGTACTTC.

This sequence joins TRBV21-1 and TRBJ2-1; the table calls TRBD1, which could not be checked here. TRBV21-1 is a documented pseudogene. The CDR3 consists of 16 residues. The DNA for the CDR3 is TGTGCCAGCAGCAAAGGGAAAGGACAGGGGCATGGGGAGCAGTTCTTC. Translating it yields CASSKGKGQGHGEQFF.

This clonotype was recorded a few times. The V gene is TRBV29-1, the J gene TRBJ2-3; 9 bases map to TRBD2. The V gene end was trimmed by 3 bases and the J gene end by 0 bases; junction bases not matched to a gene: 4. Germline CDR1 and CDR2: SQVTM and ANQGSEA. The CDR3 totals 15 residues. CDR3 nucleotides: TGCAGCGTTGAGGGTAGCGGGAGTAGCACAGATACGCAGTATTTT. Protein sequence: CSVEGSGSSTDTQYF.

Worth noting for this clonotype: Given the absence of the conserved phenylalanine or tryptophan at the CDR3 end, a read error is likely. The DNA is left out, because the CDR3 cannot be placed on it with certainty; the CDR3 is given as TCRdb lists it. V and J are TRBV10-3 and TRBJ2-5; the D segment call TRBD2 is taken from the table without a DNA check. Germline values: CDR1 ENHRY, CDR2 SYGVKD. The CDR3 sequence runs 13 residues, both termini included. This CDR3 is CAISETRAGGIWI.

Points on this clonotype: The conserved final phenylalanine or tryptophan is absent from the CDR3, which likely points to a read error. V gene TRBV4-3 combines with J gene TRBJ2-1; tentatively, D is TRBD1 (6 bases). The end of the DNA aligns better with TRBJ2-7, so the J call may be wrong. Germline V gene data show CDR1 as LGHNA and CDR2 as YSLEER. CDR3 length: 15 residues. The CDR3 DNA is TGCGCCAGCAGTCTAACGGGGCCAGGGGATTCCGAGCAGTACCTC. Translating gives CASSLTGPGDSEQYL.

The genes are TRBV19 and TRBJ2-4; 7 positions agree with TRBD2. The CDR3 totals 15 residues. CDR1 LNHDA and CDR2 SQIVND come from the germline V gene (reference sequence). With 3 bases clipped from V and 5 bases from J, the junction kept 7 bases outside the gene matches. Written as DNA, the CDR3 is TGTGCCAGTAGTATTAGTAGCGGGTTGGAAAACATTCAGTACTTC. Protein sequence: CASSISSGLENIQYF. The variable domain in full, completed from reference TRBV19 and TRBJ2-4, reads DGGITQSPKYLFRKEGQNVTLSCEQNLNHDAMYWYRQDPGQGLRLIYYSQIVNDFQKGDIAEGYSVSREKKESFPLTVTSAQKNPTAFYLCASSISSGLENIQYFGAGTRLSVL.

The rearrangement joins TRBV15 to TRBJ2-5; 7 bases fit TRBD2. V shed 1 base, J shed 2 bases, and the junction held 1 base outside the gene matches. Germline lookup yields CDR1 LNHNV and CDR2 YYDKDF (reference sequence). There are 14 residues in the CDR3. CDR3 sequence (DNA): TGTGCCACCAGCAGAGGGACTAGGCAAGAGACCCAGTACTTC. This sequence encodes CATSRGTRQETQYF.

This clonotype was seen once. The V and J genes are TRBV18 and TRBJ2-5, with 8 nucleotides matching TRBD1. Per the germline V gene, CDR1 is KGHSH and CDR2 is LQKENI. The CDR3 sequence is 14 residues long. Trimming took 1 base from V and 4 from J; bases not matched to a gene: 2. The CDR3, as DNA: TGTGCCAGCTCACCACAAGGACAGGGAGAGACCCAGTACTTC. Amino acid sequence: CASSPQGQGETQYF.

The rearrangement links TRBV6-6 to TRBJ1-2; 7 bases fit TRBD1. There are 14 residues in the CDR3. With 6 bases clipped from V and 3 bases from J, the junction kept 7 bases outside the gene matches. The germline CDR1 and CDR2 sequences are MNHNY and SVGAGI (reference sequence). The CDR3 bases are TGTGCCAGCAGCTCGTCCACAGGGGACTATGGCTACACCTTC. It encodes CASSSSTGDYGYTF.

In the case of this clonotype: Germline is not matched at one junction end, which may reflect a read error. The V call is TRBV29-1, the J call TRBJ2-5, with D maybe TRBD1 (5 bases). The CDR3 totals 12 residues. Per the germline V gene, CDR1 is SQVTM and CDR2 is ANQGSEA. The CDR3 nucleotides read TGCAGCGCAGACAGCCATCAAGAGGCCCAGTCCTTC. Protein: CSADSHQEAQSF.